What follows describes a single T cell receptor (beta chain). CDR3 length: 14 amino acids. Trimming took off 1 base at V and 6 bases at J, with 10 bases between the two ends. Germline V lookup: CDR1 MDHEN, CDR2 SYDVKM. The table came from immunoSEQ multiplex PCR; TCRdb's copy has only in-frame clones and leaves some out. The repertoire consists of 120,000 or so clones, with approximately 88% occurring once and the leading ten covering about 1.7%. This sample is drawn from a study of cytomegalovirus exposure and HLA in healthy donors. The sequence came from a man between 18 and 29 years old in good health and CMV-seronegative. What was sequenced was PBMCs. V gene TRBV28 combines with J gene TRBJ1-3; D ambiguous. The chain's CDR3 is CASSLSGRQNTIYF. The DNA for the CDR3 is TGTGCCAGCAGTTTATCGGGTCGGCAAAACACCATATATTTT.